These 5 T cell receptor beta chains share one sample of origin, sequenced in a study of OX40 agonist ivuxolimab in advanced cancers. Data came from immunoSEQ multiplex PCR; TCRdb stores just in-frame clones and leaves some out. The sample carries about 52,000 clones, 80% to 85% recorded once. The material sequenced was CD4+ or CD8+ T cells sorted from blood, taken in a trial of the OX40 agonist ivuxolimab. The receptors originated from an adult with an advanced solid tumor such as melanoma, head and neck, liver or kidney cancer.

This rearrangement joins TRBV2 to TRBJ2-6; TRBD1 agrees at 7 bases. CDR3 length: 16 residues. Per germline, CDR1 SNHLY and CDR2 FYNNEI. Trimming at V came to 6 bases and at J to 0 bases, leaving 5 bases not matched to a gene. This CDR3 is CASRRDSTSGANVLTF. In nucleotides, the CDR3 is TGTGCCAGCAGAAGGGACAGCACCTCTGGGGCCAACGTCCTGACTTTC.

The chain is built from TRBV25-1 and TRBJ1-4; D is uncertain. Trimming left V 8 bases short and J 0 bases short, with 13 bases between. Looked up from germline, CDR1 is MGHDK and CDR2 is SYGVNS. The CDR3 covers 15 residues. CDR3 in amino acids: CASSDPGTTNEKLFF. DNA of the CDR3: TGTGCCAGCTCCGATCCCGGGACAACTAATGAAAAACTGTTTTTT.

This rearrangement joins TRBV2 to TRBJ1-1; D is possibly TRBD1 (5 bases). Germline V CDR1 and CDR2: SNHLY, FYNNEI. With 3 bases removed from V and 3 bases from J, the gap between germline ends came to 11 bases. The CDR3 loop spans 14 amino acids. CDR3 region: CASSDGMGDTEAFF. CDR3 in DNA: TGTGCCAGCAGTGATGGTATGGGGGACACTGAAGCTTTCTTT.

V and J are TRBV7-2 and TRBJ1-1, with TRBD1 as a possible D gene (6 bases). This CDR3 has 15 amino acids. V gave up 1 base and J gave up 0 bases, with 9 bases separating them. Germline V gene data show CDR1 as SGHTA and CDR2 as FQGNSA. The chain's CDR3 is CASSLGQGLNTEAFF. CDR3 nucleotide sequence: TGTGCCAGCAGCTTAGGGCAGGGGTTGAACACTGAAGCTTTCTTT.

The chain joins TRBV4-1 to TRBJ1-2; D possibly corresponds to TRBD1 (5 bases). This CDR3 region has 15 residues. Per the germline V gene, CDR1 is MGHRA and CDR2 is YSYEKL. Trimming pared 4 bases from V and 7 bases from J, leaving 19 bases between. The CDR3 protein is CASSRPGARESGYTF. In DNA form, the CDR3 reads TGCGCCAGCAGCCGACCCGGGGCACGAGAAAGTGGCTACACCTTC.